The rows below give T cell receptor beta chains drawn from one sample of a study of cytomegalovirus exposure and HLA in healthy donors. Produced via immunoSEQ multiplex PCR; TCRdb's table is partial and in-frame only. Of about 160,000 clones in the sample, around 80% were seen once. The sample was PBMCs. Receptor source: a woman between 25 and 40 years old in good health and CMV-seropositive. Each CDR3 is given with its conserved first and last residue. Each record gives: clone size, CDR3 length, D gene, J gene, V gene, CDR3 DNA, CDR3 protein. The D gene is left open where the match is weak. The size of a clone is reported for some rows only, either as once, few or many, or as a class for expanded clones.

abundance: once
len: 15
d_gene: TRBD1
j_gene: TRBJ1-2
v_gene: TRBV4-3
CDR3nt: TGCGCCAGCAGCCAGATGGCGACAGGGCTCTATGGCTACACCTTC
CDR3aa: CASSQMATGLYGYTF

abundance: NA
len: 15
d_gene: NA
j_gene: TRBJ1-1
v_gene: TRBV5-1
CDR3nt: TGCGCCAGCAGAGATGCTAGGGGCGGCGGCACTGAAGCTTTCTTT
CDR3aa: CASRDARGGGTEAFF

abundance: once
len: 17
d_gene: NA
j_gene: TRBJ1-5
v_gene: TRBV7-8
CDR3nt: TGTGCCAGCAGCTTAGCACAGTACCTTTATAGCAATCAGCCCCAGCATTTT
CDR3aa: CASSLAQYLYSNQPQHF

abundance: NA
len: 16
d_gene: TRBD2
j_gene: TRBJ2-3
v_gene: TRBV7-9
CDR3nt: TGTTCCAGCAGCTTAACCGCGGGGGGGCTTGCAGATACGCAGTATTTT
CDR3aa: CSSSLTAGGLADTQYF

abundance: once
len: 17
d_gene: TRBD1
j_gene: TRBJ1-2
v_gene: TRBV7-2
CDR3nt: TGTGCCAGCAGCTTAGAGATTCTCCGGGACAGGGAAGGTGGCTACACCTTC
CDR3aa: CASSLEILRDREGGYTF

abundance: NA
len: 16
d_gene: TRBD2
j_gene: TRBJ2-1
v_gene: TRBV7-9
CDR3nt: TGTGCCAGCAGCTTAGCGTTAGCGGGGGAACACAATGAGCAGTTCTTC
CDR3aa: CASSLALAGEHNEQFF

abundance: once
len: 13
d_gene: TRBD1
j_gene: TRBJ1-2
v_gene: TRBV29-1
CDR3nt: TGCAGCGTTGACCCAGGGGGTGAGTTGGGCTACACCTTC
CDR3aa: CSVDPGGELGYTF

abundance: NA
len: 13
d_gene: TRBD1
j_gene: TRBJ1-5
v_gene: TRBV5-4
CDR3nt: TGTGCCAGCAGCGAGGGGGCGCATCAGCCCCAGCATTTT
CDR3aa: CASSEGAHQPQHF

abundance: NA
len: 14
d_gene: NA
j_gene: TRBJ2-5
v_gene: TRBV5-1
CDR3nt: TGCGCCAGCAGCCAAACAGGTGTCCAAGAGACCCAGTACTTC
CDR3aa: CASSQTGVQETQYF

abundance: NA
len: 15
d_gene: NA
j_gene: TRBJ2-2
v_gene: TRBV5-4
CDR3nt: TGTGCCAGCAGCTTAGGACTCCCGAACACCGGGGAGCTGTTTTTT
CDR3aa: CASSLGLPNTGELFF

abundance: NA
len: 16
d_gene: NA
j_gene: TRBJ1-2
v_gene: TRBV18
CDR3nt: TGTGCCAGCTCACCACAGAGGCGGGGCTCCACCTATGGCTACACCTTC
CDR3aa: CASSPQRRGSTYGYTF

abundance: NA
len: 15
d_gene: TRBD1
j_gene: TRBJ1-2
v_gene: TRBV6-1
CDR3nt: TGTGCCAGCAGTGCGACGACAGGGAGCCTCTATGGCTACACCTTC
CDR3aa: CASSATTGSLYGYTF

abundance: NA
len: 15
d_gene: TRBD1
j_gene: TRBJ1-3
v_gene: TRBV7-2
CDR3nt: TGTGCCAGCAGCTCGACAGGGAACTCTGGAAACACCATATATTTT
CDR3aa: CASSSTGNSGNTIYF

abundance: NA
len: 16
d_gene: NA
j_gene: TRBJ2-5
v_gene: TRBV6-6
CDR3nt: TGTGCCAGCAGTTACGTGCAATGGGACTCCCAAGAGACCCAGTACTTC
CDR3aa: CASSYVQWDSQETQYF

abundance: NA
len: 15
d_gene: NA
j_gene: TRBJ1-3
v_gene: TRBV29-1
CDR3nt: TGCAGCGTTGAACGACGGGGAATAGCCGGAAACACCATATATTTT
CDR3aa: CSVERRGIAGNTIYF

abundance: NA
len: 17
d_gene: NA
j_gene: TRBJ1-2
v_gene: TRBV11-2
CDR3nt: TGTGCCAGCAGCCCTAAGCCGGCGGGGCCCCTAAGGAGTGGCTACACCTTC
CDR3aa: CASSPKPAGPLRSGYTF

abundance: NA
len: 16
d_gene: TRBD1
j_gene: TRBJ2-6
v_gene: TRBV19
CDR3nt: TGTGCCAGTAGTGATCCAGGGGGCTCTGGGGCCAACGTCCTGACTTTC
CDR3aa: CASSDPGGSGANVLTF

abundance: NA
len: 16
d_gene: TRBD1
j_gene: TRBJ2-1
v_gene: TRBV18
CDR3nt: TGTGCCAGCTCACCACGCCGGACAGGGCTATACAATGAGCAGTTCTTC
CDR3aa: CASSPRRTGLYNEQFF

abundance: NA
len: 12
d_gene: TRBD1
j_gene: TRBJ1-1
v_gene: TRBV19
CDR3nt: TGTGCCAGTGCACGGACAGGGTGGGTTGTTTTCTTT
CDR3aa: CASARTGWVVFF

abundance: NA
len: 15
d_gene: TRBD2
j_gene: TRBJ2-3
v_gene: TRBV6-4
CDR3nt: TGTGCCAGCAGTGAAAACCGGGGGGGAACAGATACGCAGTATTTT
CDR3aa: CASSENRGGTDTQYF

abundance: once
len: 10
d_gene: NA
j_gene: TRBJ1-1
v_gene: TRBV20-1
CDR3nt: TGCAGTGCCCGGGACACTGAAGCTTTCTTT
CDR3aa: CSARDTEAFF

abundance: NA
len: 17
d_gene: TRBD1
j_gene: TRBJ2-2
v_gene: TRBV15
CDR3nt: TGTGCCACCAGCAGAGATTTGGCGACAGGGATAACCGGGGAGCTGTTTTTT
CDR3aa: CATSRDLATGITGELFF

abundance: once
len: 16
d_gene: NA
j_gene: TRBJ2-1
v_gene: TRBV7-2
CDR3nt: TGTGCCAGCAGCTTAGACCGGACAGCTACCTACAATGAGCAGTTCTTC
CDR3aa: CASSLDRTATYNEQFF

abundance: NA
len: 17
d_gene: NA
j_gene: TRBJ2-1
v_gene: TRBV5-1
CDR3nt: TGCGCCAGCAGCTTGGGGCCCCTAGATAGACCCTACAATGAGCAGTTCTTC
CDR3aa: CASSLGPLDRPYNEQFF

abundance: few
len: 14
d_gene: TRBD1
j_gene: TRBJ2-7
v_gene: TRBV29-1
CDR3nt: TGCAGCGTTGGGTGGCTGCAGGGGGAAGGCGAGCAGTACTTC
CDR3aa: CSVGWLQGEGEQYF

abundance: NA
len: 16
d_gene: TRBD2
j_gene: TRBJ2-7
v_gene: TRBV5-6
CDR3nt: TGTGCCAGCAGAACCCGTCAACTAGCGGGGGTATACGAGCAGTACTTC
CDR3aa: CASRTRQLAGVYEQYF